This T cell receptor (beta chain) was found in a study of OX40 agonist ivuxolimab in advanced cancers. In germline, CDR1 is SNHLY, CDR2 FYNNEI. This CDR3 has 12 residues. Trimming stripped 6 bases from V and 1 base from J, with 4 bases between. The repertoire was sequenced with immunoSEQ multiplex PCR; TCRdb's copy has only in-frame clones and lacks some. The profile shows roughly 56,000 clones, 82% of them singletons. The receptor was derived from an adult with an advanced solid tumor such as melanoma, head and neck, liver or kidney cancer. Here the sequenced sample was CD4+ or CD8+ T cells sorted from blood, taken in a trial of the OX40 agonist ivuxolimab. This rearrangement joins TRBV2 to TRBJ2-1; D is ambiguous. The CDR3 region has the DNA TGTGCCAGCAGCCTATCCTACAATGAGCAGTTCTTC. Translating gives CASSLSYNEQFF.